The next 25 T cell receptor beta chains were all read from a single sample in a study of blood T cell repertoires in COVID-19. Measured with immunoSEQ multiplex PCR; TCRdb has only the in-frame clones, and not every one. The table has about 100,000 clones, just over 85% seen once. Material: peripheral blood. The receptors were sampled from a human donor in a cohort sampled during active COVID-19.

The V call is TRBV18, the J call TRBJ2-2, with 7 bases aligning to TRBD1. This CDR3 region has 17 residues. Trimming cost V 0 bases and J 3 bases; bases outside gene matches: 7. CDR1 is KGHSH and CDR2 is LQKENI in the germline V gene. The CDR3 DNA sequence: TGTGCCAGCTCACCACCGTTTGGACAGGACCACACCGGGGAGCTGTTTTTT. Its protein is CASSPPFGQDHTGELFF.

This chain uses TRBV18 with TRBJ1-2; TRBD1 aligns across 9 bases. The V segment lost 3 bases and the J segment 4 bases; nucleotides outside the gene matches: 6. Looked up from germline, CDR1 is KGHSH and CDR2 is LQKENI. The CDR3 totals 15 residues. The CDR3 protein is CASSPRTGDSYGYTF. The DNA of the CDR3 is TGTGCCAGCTCACCTCGGACAGGGGATAGCTATGGCTACACCTTC.

The chain joins TRBV19 to TRBJ1-4; 9 bases line up with TRBD1. The CDR3 length is 16 residues. J lost 0 bases, V lost 7 bases, and 6 bases had no gene match. Germline V lookup: CDR1 LNHDA, CDR2 SQIVND (reference sequence). CDR3: CASNTGGFTTNEKLFF. The CDR3, as DNA: TGTGCCAGTAACACAGGGGGCTTTACAACTAATGAAAAACTGTTTTTT. Full variable domain (missing parts from reference TRBV19 and TRBJ1-4): DGGITQSPKYLFRKEGQNVTLSCEQNLNHDAMYWYRQDPGQGLRLIYYSQIVNDFQKGDIAEGYSVSREKKESFPLTVTSAQKNPTAFYLCASNTGGFTTNEKLFFGSGTQLSVL.

This clone appeared a single time. V usage is TRBV9 and J usage is TRBJ2-7, with 7 bases identical to TRBD2. The V and J ends lost 4 bases and 3 bases, in that order; junction bases with no gene match: 16. The CDR3 sequence is 17 residues long. Germline loops: CDR1 SGDLS, CDR2 YYNGEE. The CDR3 sequence is CASSPSGGVHRNYEQYF. DNA for the CDR3: TGTGCCAGCAGCCCCTCTGGGGGGGTCCACCGGAACTACGAGCAGTACTTC.

This clone was counted between two and nine times. The V and J genes are TRBV7-9 and TRBJ2-7; the D gene is possibly TRBD2 (5 bases). V was pared by 4 bases and J by 3 bases, with 19 bases between. Looked up from germline, CDR1 is SEHNR and CDR2 is FQNEAQ (reference sequence). CDR3 length equals 16 residues. The CDR3 region has the DNA TGTGCCAGCAGCTCCAAAAGGGAGAGGGTAAACTACGAGCAGTACTTC. It translates to CASSSKRERVNYEQYF.

The chain carries TRBV12-5 and TRBJ2-1; 9 bases map to TRBD1. After removal of 7 bases from V and 2 bases from J, the junction contained 15 bases not matched to a gene. There are 18 residues in the CDR3. CDR1 is LGHNT and CDR2 is FRNRAP in the germline V gene. The CDR3 sequence is CASVRTGDKPFAYNEQFF. CDR3 coding DNA: TGTGCTAGTGTTCGGACAGGGGATAAGCCTTTTGCCTACAATGAGCAGTTCTTC. Looking up the rest from reference TRBV12-5 and TRBJ2-1 gives the full variable domain: DARVTQTPRHKVTEMGQEVTMRCQPILGHNTVFWYRQTMMQGLELLAYFRNRAPLDDSGMPKDRFSAEMPDATLATLKIQPSEPRDSAVYFCASVRTGDKPFAYNEQFFGPGTRLTVL.

The rearrangement links TRBV5-5 to TRBJ2-7; TRBD2 might be the D (6 bases). Germline CDR1 SGHKS, CDR2 YYEKEE (reference sequence). CDR3 size: 16 residues. V was cut by 3 bases and J by 2 bases, with 18 bases left in between. The CDR3 protein is CASSSQTGLSAYEQYF. The CDR3 DNA reads TGTGCCAGCAGCTCACAGACGGGACTGTCGGCCTACGAGCAGTACTTC.

This chain uses TRBV5-6 with TRBJ2-7; D unresolved. This CDR3 region has 12 residues. The V and J ends lost 4 bases and 4 bases respectively, with 9 bases between them. Germline lookup yields CDR1 SGHDT and CDR2 YYEEEE. CDR3: CASSAARYEQYF. In nucleotides, the CDR3 is TGTGCCAGCAGCGCTGCCAGGTACGAGCAGTACTTC. Full variable domain (missing parts from reference TRBV5-6 and TRBJ2-7): DAGVTQSPTHLIKTRGQQVTLRCSPKSGHDTVSWYQQALGQGPQFIFQYYEEEERQRGNFPDRFSGHQFPNYSSELNVNALLLGDSALYLCASSAARYEQYFGPGTRLTVT.

The CDR3 protein is CASRRGVEKLFF. CDR3 in DNA: TGTGCCAGCAGAAGGGGCGTTGAAAAACTGTTTTTT. The J gene is TRBJ1-4, the V gene TRBV6-5, with D perhaps matching TRBD1 (5 bases). The CDR3 is 12 residues long. V gave up 6 bases and J gave up 7 bases, with 9 bases separating them. Germline values: CDR1 MNHEY, CDR2 SVGAGI.

The V gene is TRBV7-9, the J gene TRBJ2-7; 12 bases are shared with TRBD2. J lost 5 bases, V lost 1 base, and 3 bases had no gene match. The CDR3 sequence is 15 residues long. The V gene's germline CDR1 is SEHNR and CDR2 FQNEAQ (reference sequence). CDR3 DNA: TGTGCCAGCAGCTTAGGGACTAGCGGGAACCACGAGCAGTACTTC. Translation: CASSLGTSGNHEQYF.

As to this clone: This specimen includes other DNA sequences encoding the same CDR3. The V gene is TRBV7-2, the J gene TRBJ2-3; no clear D. CDR1 is SGHTA and CDR2 is FQGNSA in the germline V gene. This CDR3 region has 12 residues. V dropped 5 bases and J dropped 2 bases, with 5 bases sitting between them. DNA of the CDR3: TGTGCCAGCAGCCCCAACACAGATACGCAGTATTTT. It specifies CASSPNTDTQYF.

The chain couples TRBV11-1 to TRBJ2-1; the D gene is possibly TRBD2 (5 bases). CDR1 is SGHAT, CDR2 FQDESV, per germline (reference sequence). The V end was cut by 5 bases, the J end by 7 bases, with 12 bases between. The CDR3 length is 13 residues. The CDR3 DNA sequence: TGTGCCAGCAGCGGGAGTGCCCTTAATGAGCAGTTCTTC. It yields the protein CASSGSALNEQFF.

The chain uses TRBV14 and TRBJ1-6; TRBD1 matches at 8 bases. CDR3 length: 14 residues. V lost 6 bases to trimming and J lost 5 bases; unmatched junction nucleotides: 3. CDR1 and CDR2 (germline): SGHDN, FVKESK. Here the CDR3 DNA reads TGTGCCAGCAGGGACAGGGCTCATAATTCACCCCTCCACTTT. Its translation: CASRDRAHNSPLHF.

The chain carries TRBV3-1 (or the pseudogene TRBV3-2) and TRBJ2-3; tentative D call: TRBD1 (5 bases). The CDR3 covers 14 residues. CDR1 LGHDT and CDR2 YNNKEL come from the germline V gene (reference sequence). The ends were cut back, 2 bases at V and 6 bases at J, with 12 bases in the middle. CDR3 residues: CASSQMSGADTQYF. The CDR3 nucleotides read TGTGCCAGCAGCCAAATGAGTGGGGCGGATACGCAGTATTTT.

The gene calls are TRBV4-2 and TRBJ2-7, with TRBD1 identical over 9 bases. The CDR3 is 15 residues long. Germline CDR1 is LGHNA and CDR2 is YNFKEQ. Trimming removed 0 bases from V and 2 bases from J; junction bases left unmatched: 2. This CDR3 reads CASSQDRTGAYEQYF. CDR3 DNA sequence: TGTGCCAGCAGCCAAGATCGGACAGGGGCCTACGAGCAGTACTTC.

This clone was seen just once. Written as DNA, the CDR3 is TGCGCCAGCAGCGCTGGTTATGGGACAGTGAACACTGAAGCTTTCTTT. Translating gives CASSAGYGTVNTEAFF. V usage is TRBV5-1 and J usage is TRBJ1-1; 7 bases map to TRBD1. The V gene's germline CDR1 is SGHRS and CDR2 YFSETQ. The ends lost 4 bases at V and 0 bases at J; junction bases unmatched: 9. The CDR3 sequence is 16 residues long.

This chain joins TRBV3-1 (or the pseudogene TRBV3-2) and TRBJ2-1; perhaps TRBD2 as D (5 bases). The CDR3 runs 13 residues. Trimming stripped 1 base from V and 6 bases from J, with 7 bases between. CDR1 and CDR2 from the germline V gene are LGHDT and YNNKEL (reference sequence). In DNA, the CDR3 is TGTGCCAGCAGCCAAGGGACTCTCAATGAGCAGTTCTTC. It encodes CASSQGTLNEQFF.

This chain joins TRBV11-2 and TRBJ2-2; 10 bases are shared with TRBD1. CDR1 is SGHAT, CDR2 FQNNGV, per germline. CDR3 size: 16 residues. With V trimmed by 2 bases and J by 1 base, 1 base remained unmatched. CDR3 DNA: TGTGCCAGCAGCTTATGGACAGGGGGGAACACCGGGGAGCTGTTTTTT. As protein: CASSLWTGGNTGELFF.

This chain joins TRBV20-1 and TRBJ2-1; D is perhaps TRBD2 (6 bases). The V gene's germline CDR1 is DFQATT and CDR2 SNEGSKA (reference sequence). The V end was cut by 3 bases, the J end by 0 bases, with 9 bases between. The length of the CDR3 is 14 residues. The CDR3 here is CSASRGTSYNEQFF. In nucleotides, the CDR3 is TGCAGTGCTAGTCGCGGGACCTCCTACAATGAGCAGTTCTTC.

This clone is a singleton in its sample. The rearrangement links TRBV3-1 (or the pseudogene TRBV3-2) to TRBJ2-1; 8 bases are shared with TRBD2. The CDR3 covers 17 residues. From germline, CDR1 is LGHDT and CDR2 YNNKEL (reference sequence). V lost 4 bases to trimming and J lost 5 bases; unmatched junction nucleotides: 13. This CDR3 is CASSPEPGTRQDNEQFF. DNA of the CDR3: TGTGCCAGCAGCCCCGAGCCCGGGACTAGGCAGGACAATGAGCAGTTCTTC.

The chain uses TRBV2 and TRBJ1-2; no clear D gene. Germline V lookup: CDR1 SNHLY, CDR2 FYNNEI. The length of the CDR3 is 13 residues. With 1 base removed from V and 8 bases from J, the gap between germline ends came to 11 bases. DNA for the CDR3: TGTGCCAGCAGTGAAGTTGGGCGGGGAGGCTACACCTTC. This encodes CASSEVGRGGYTF.

V and J are TRBV7-9 and TRBJ1-2; D is uncertain. Between the trimmed V and J ends, which lost 1 base and 5 bases, there was a span of 14 bases. Looked up from germline, CDR1 is SEHNR and CDR2 is FQNEAQ (reference sequence). The CDR3 sequence is 15 residues long. DNA for the CDR3: TGTGCCAGCAGCTTAGAGTCCCACAGACCTTATGGCTACACCTTC. Its translation is CASSLESHRPYGYTF.

This clone showed up just a few times. The V call is TRBV29-1, the J call TRBJ1-1; D remains unclear. V was pared by 2 bases and J by 4 bases, with 14 bases between. CDR1 is SQVTM, CDR2 ANQGSEA, per germline. The CDR3 spans 14 residues. The CDR3, as DNA: TGCAGCGTTGAATCTAGCGTTCGCGGCACTGAAGCTTTCTTT. This codes for CSVESSVRGTEAFF.

The rearrangement links TRBV2 to TRBJ2-7, with TRBD2 identical over 8 bases. Germline assignment: CDR1 SNHLY and CDR2 FYNNEI. CDR3 size: 16 residues. V dropped 6 bases and J dropped 4; count of bases not matched to a gene: 14. The CDR3 DNA reads as TGTGCCAGCAGCGGGGGGGGCACCGGTGGGGTGTACGAGCAGTACTTC. This gives the protein CASSGGGTGGVYEQYF.

This chain links TRBV4-3 with TRBJ2-3, with 7 bases fitting TRBD2. In germline, CDR1 is LGHNA, CDR2 YSLEER. Trimming took 3 bases from V and 6 from J; bases not matched to a gene: 3. The CDR3 covers 13 residues. DNA of the CDR3: TGCGCCAGCAGCCAGGAGGGAGGGGATACGCAGTATTTT. Encoded protein: CASSQEGGDTQYF.